Listed below are T cell receptor beta chains from one sample, sequenced in a study of blood T cell repertoires in COVID-19. Here immunoSEQ multiplex PCR was the method, and the copy in TCRdb shows in-frame clones only, minus some. The table lists 250,000 to 300,000 clones, roughly 91% of them singletons. The material sequenced was PBMCs or T cells enriched from blood (not recorded which). Receptor source: a woman aged 35 to 49 with acute COVID-19. Each CDR3 is given with its conserved first and last residue.

TRBV5-6	TRBJ1-6	CASSLGDRYNSPLHF
TRBV18	TRBJ1-2	CASSPQGDYGYTF
TRBV18	TRBJ2-2	CASSPSGVSTGELFF
TRBV6-1	TRBJ1-3	CASSETGADTIYF
TRBV18	TRBJ1-5	CASSRQGIGSNQPQHF
TRBV9	TRBJ2-7	CASSAGTSGSYEQYF
TRBV2	TRBJ1-5	CASSDRGYQPQHF
TRBV2	TRBJ1-2	CASRSTQGAYGYTF
TRBV30	TRBJ1-2	CAWGGGSFNGYTF
TRBV7-2	TRBJ1-2	CASSPRTGGRGYGYTF
TRBV21-1	TRBJ1-3	CASPPPRGNTIYF
TRBV29-1	TRBJ1-2	CSVEDRWQGGFSYTF
TRBV7-2	TRBJ2-2	CASTSEGGSGTGELFF
TRBV6-1	TRBJ2-5	CASSEASGGARARGETQYF
TRBV23-1	TRBJ1-1	CASSHKGLRTEAFF
TRBV6-5	TRBJ2-1	CASSRAGTAYNEQFF
TRBV13	TRBJ2-7	CASSLEPGGEYEQYF
TRBV5-1	TRBJ2-1	CASSLNGEQFF
TRBV3-1/TRBV3-2	TRBJ1-3	CASSQQTGGGNTIYF
TRBV6-5	TRBJ1-5	CASSTGGGNQPQHF
TRBV27	TRBJ2-3	CASSLSGGFTTDTQYF
TRBV2	TRBJ1-3	CARGGAGRAFSGNTIYF
TRBV19	TRBJ1-1	CASSFNRGNTEAFF
TRBV2	TRBJ2-5	CASSEGPSGLAGETQYF
TRBV2	TRBJ1-2	CASREQGATVGGYTF
TRBV5-5	TRBJ1-2	CASSLSGARTGDYGYTF
TRBV14	TRBJ1-1	CASSPQGHLTAFF
TRBV2	TRBJ1-5	CASRATVKDNQPQHF
TRBV24-1	TRBJ2-5	CATSDSLWGRETQYF